This TCR beta chain originates from a study of technical replicates of blood from several donors. The assay was immunoSEQ multiplex PCR, and TCRdb's table has in-frame clones only and misses some. The table shows about 75,000 clones, with about nine tenths occurring only once. This CDR3 comprises 14 residues. V shed 6 bases, J shed 2 bases, and the junction held 7 bases outside the gene matches. Germline assignment: CDR1 KGHSH and CDR2 LQKENI. The chain links TRBV18 to TRBJ2-7; 7 bases are shared with TRBD1. Input material: T cells isolated from PBMCs. The sequence came from a human donor in good health. Some clones in this sample may be carry-over from other donors' samples. The DNA for the CDR3 is TGTGCCAGCTCCAGGGACAGACAAACCTACGAGCAGTACTTC. It specifies CASSRDRQTYEQYF.